The source of this T cell receptor beta chain is a study of T-cell reconstitution after alpha-beta-depleted transplantation in children. Preparation of the TCRbeta library used unique molecular identifiers. MiXCR was run by TCRdb on the PCR reads, yielding one entry per CDR3 protein. This table has just under 550,000 distinct CDR3 sequences, approximately 20% appearing once. Germline CDR1 and CDR2: MNHNS and SASEGT. V was cut by 6 bases and J by 3 bases, with 23 bases left in between. This CDR3 is built from 17 residues. This clonotype was obtained from a human donor who donated a stem cell graft to a child with acute lymphoblastic leukemia. The sequenced sample was PBMCs from the stem cell graft donor, obtained from the stem cell graft. V and J are TRBV6-1 and TRBJ1-1, with a tentative D call TRBD1 (6 bases). CDR3 DNA sequence: TGTGCCAGCAGAACCACCCGGACAGAGAACGGCGACACTGAAGCTTTCTTT. Amino acids: CASRTTRTENGDTEAFF.